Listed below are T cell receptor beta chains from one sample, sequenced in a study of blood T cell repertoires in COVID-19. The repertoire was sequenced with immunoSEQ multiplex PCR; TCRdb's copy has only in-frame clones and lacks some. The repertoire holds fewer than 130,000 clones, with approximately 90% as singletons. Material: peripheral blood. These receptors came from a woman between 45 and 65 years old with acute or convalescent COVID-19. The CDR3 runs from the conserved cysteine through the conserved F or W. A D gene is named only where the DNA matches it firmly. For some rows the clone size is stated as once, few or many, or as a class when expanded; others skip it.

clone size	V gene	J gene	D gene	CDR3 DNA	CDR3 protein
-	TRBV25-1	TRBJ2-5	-	TGTGCCAGCAGTGAATATAACGGAGAGACCCAGTACTTC	CASSEYNGETQYF
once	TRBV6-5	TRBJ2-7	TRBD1	TGTGCCAGCAGCCCGACCGGGACAGGGGGTAGCGAGCAGTACTTC	CASSPTGTGGSEQYF
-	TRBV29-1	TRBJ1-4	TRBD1	TGCAGCGTAGGGACAGGGGGGACGTGGACTAATGAAAAACTGTTTTTT	CSVGTGGTWTNEKLFF
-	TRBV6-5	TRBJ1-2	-	TGTGCCAGCAGTTACTCGACGCAACTAAACTATGGCTACACCTTC	CASSYSTQLNYGYTF
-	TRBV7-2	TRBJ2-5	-	TGTGCCAGCAGCTTAGCGCGGACAGTCCAAGAGACCCAGTACTTC	CASSLARTVQETQYF
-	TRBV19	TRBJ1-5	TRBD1	TGTGCCAGTAGTGACAGGGTGAATCAGCCCCAGCATTTT	CASSDRVNQPQHF
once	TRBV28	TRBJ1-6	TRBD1	TGTGCCAGCAGTACCCGACAGGGGGAGAATTCACCCCTCCACTTT	CASSTRQGENSPLHF
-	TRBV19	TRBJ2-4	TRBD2	TGTGCCAGTAGTCCGGGACTAGCGGGCGAAAACATTCAGTACTTC	CASSPGLAGENIQYF
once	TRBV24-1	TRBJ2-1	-	TGTGCCACCAGTGATTTGCTTGACAGGCGTAAGTTCTTC	CATSDLLDRRKFF
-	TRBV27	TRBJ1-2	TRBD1	TGTGCCAGCAGTATGGGACACAAACCGGGACAGGGGAGATATGGCTACACCTTC	CASSMGHKPGQGRYGYTF
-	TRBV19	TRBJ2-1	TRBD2	TGTGCCAGTAGTTCCCTAGCGGGAGGAGGGGCAGGTGAGCAGTTCTTC	CASSSLAGGGAGEQFF
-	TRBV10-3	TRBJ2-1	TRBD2	TGTGCCATCAGTCCGGGACTAGCGGTTCTTAATGAGCAGTTCTTC	CAISPGLAVLNEQFF
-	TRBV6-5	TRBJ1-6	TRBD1	TGTGCCAGCAGTTGGGGACAGAATTCACCCCTCCACTTT	CASSWGQNSPLHF
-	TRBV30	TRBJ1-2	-	TGTGCCTGGACCCCTAGGCAATCTGGGGGCTACACCTTC	CAWTPRQSGGYTF
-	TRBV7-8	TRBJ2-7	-	TGTGCCAGCAGCCCCAATTTAGGGAGTAACTACGAGCAGTACTTC	CASSPNLGSNYEQYF
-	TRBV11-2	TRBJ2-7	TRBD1	TGTGCCAGCAGCTCCGCAGGACAGGGCCCGAGGACCGAGCAGTACTTC	CASSSAGQGPRTEQYF
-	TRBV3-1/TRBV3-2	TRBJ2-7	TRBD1	TGTGCCAGCAGCCATAGGGACAGAAGTCCTTACGAGCAGTACTTC	CASSHRDRSPYEQYF
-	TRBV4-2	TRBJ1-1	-	TGTGCCAGCAGCCCCGTGGGACTGGAGAACACTGAAGCTTTCTTT	CASSPVGLENTEAFF
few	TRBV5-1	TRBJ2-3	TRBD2	TGCGCCAGCAGCTGGCCCCGGGAAATTGGACTAGCGGGAGGGCGGGTTTCCCCAACAGATACGCAGTATTTT	CASSWPREIGLAGGRVSPTDTQYF
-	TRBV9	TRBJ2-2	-	TGTGCCAGCAGCGTTACTAGTACCGGGGAGCTGTTTTTT	CASSVTSTGELFF
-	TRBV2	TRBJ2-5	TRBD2	TGTGCCAGCAGGAGGACTAGCTCCCAAGAGACCCAGTACTTC	CASRRTSSQETQYF
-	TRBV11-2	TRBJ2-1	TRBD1	TGTGCCAGCAGCTTTGGGTCCGGGACAGGCGTAGGGAATGAGCAGTTCTTC	CASSFGSGTGVGNEQFF
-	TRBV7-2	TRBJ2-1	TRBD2	TGTGCCAGCAGCCCCGGGACTAGCGGACAGAATGAGCAGTTCTTC	CASSPGTSGQNEQFF
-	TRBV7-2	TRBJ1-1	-	TGTGCCAGCAGCTTAGGGCCTTTCTTAATGAACACTGAAGCTTTCTTT	CASSLGPFLMNTEAFF
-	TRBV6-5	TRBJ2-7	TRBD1	TGTGCCAGCAGCCACAGGGGACAAACTTACGAGCAGTACTTC	CASSHRGQTYEQYF
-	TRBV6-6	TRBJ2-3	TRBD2	TGTGCCAGCACCCGACTAGCGGGCGGCACAGATACGCAGTATTTT	CASTRLAGGTDTQYF
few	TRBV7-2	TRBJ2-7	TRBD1	TGTGCCAGCAGCCCCCGGGACAGGGGGGTGTACGAGCAGTACTTC	CASSPRDRGVYEQYF
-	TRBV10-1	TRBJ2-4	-	TGCGCCAGCAGTGATGGAGCGGCTGGGGACAAAAACATTCAGTACTTC	CASSDGAAGDKNIQYF
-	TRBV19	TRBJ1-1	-	TGTGCCAGCTTGGGCCACGGGAACACTGAAGCTTTCTTT	CASLGHGNTEAFF
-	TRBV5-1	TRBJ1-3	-	TGCGCCAGCAGCCGGGAGGGCTCTGGAAACACCATATATTTT	CASSREGSGNTIYF
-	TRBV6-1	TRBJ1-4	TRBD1	TGTGCCAGCAGTGGGAGACAGGGGGCTCTTGTTAATGAAAAACTGTTTTTT	CASSGRQGALVNEKLFF
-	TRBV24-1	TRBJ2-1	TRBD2	TGTGCCACCCGGCGCGGGACTAGCGGCTACAATGAGCAGTTCTTC	CATRRGTSGYNEQFF
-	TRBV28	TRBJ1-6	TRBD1	TGTGCCAGCAGTTCGACAGGGCGGGGCCCCTATAATTCACCCCTCCACTTT	CASSSTGRGPYNSPLHF
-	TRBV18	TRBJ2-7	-	TGTGCCAGCTCACCTGGGGTACGGGGCGAGCAGTACTTC	CASSPGVRGEQYF
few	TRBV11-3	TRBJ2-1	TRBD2	TGTGCCAGCAGCAAGAGCGGGGCCGCCTACAATGAGCAGTTCTTC	CASSKSGAAYNEQFF
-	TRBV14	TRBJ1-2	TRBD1	TGTGCCAGCAGCCAGACAGGGGGCGCTGGCTACACCTTC	CASSQTGGAGYTF
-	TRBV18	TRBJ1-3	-	TGTGCCAGCTCATCGCCGACAGACTCTGGAAACACCATATATTTT	CASSSPTDSGNTIYF
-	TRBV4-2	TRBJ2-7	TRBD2	TGTGCCAGCAGCCAAGATCTTCGAGCGGGAACCCCCTACGAGCAGTACTTC	CASSQDLRAGTPYEQYF
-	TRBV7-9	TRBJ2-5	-	TGTGCCAGCAGCTTAGGGCGGAACCAAGAGACCCAGTACTTC	CASSLGRNQETQYF
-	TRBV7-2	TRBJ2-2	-	TGTGCCAGCAGACAGAACACCGGGGAGCTGTTTTTT	CASRQNTGELFF
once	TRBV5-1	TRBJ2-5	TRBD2	TGCGTCAGCACCCCGGGGGGGGGCGCAGAGACCCAGTACTTC	CVSTPGGGAETQYF
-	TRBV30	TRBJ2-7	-	TGTGCCGGAACCGGGACTTGGGCCTACGAGCAGTACTTC	CAGTGTWAYEQYF